This T cell receptor beta chain was sequenced in a study of blood T cell repertoires in COVID-19. Study-level information: The origin of the acute and convalescent COVID-19 samples was the United States, Italy and Spain.

Per the authors' pipeline: For nucleated cells, counts were estimated from reference gene primer amplification. Repertoires were generated with immunoSEQ multiplex PCR, while TCRdb's copy carries only in-frame clones and drops some. Clonal size and the V and J genes are those of that table, whereas D and trimming came from the DNA. The sample holds roughly 200,000 clones, around 83% seen once. Germline-derived CDR1 and CDR2 are SGHNT and YYREEE (reference sequence). Trimming left V 0 bases short and J 6 bases short, with 12 bases between. This CDR3 is built from 14 residues. Specimen: peripheral blood. V usage is TRBV5-4 and J usage is TRBJ1-1, with a weak D call TRBD1 (6 bases). The receptor's source is a human donor in a cohort sampled during active COVID-19. The CDR3 reads CASSLDQPGAEAFF. The CDR3 coding sequence is TGTGCCAGCAGCTTGGATCAGCCAGGGGCTGAAGCTTTCTTT.